The 10 T cell receptor beta chains below all came from one sample that was sequenced in a study of early T cells in non-severe SARS-CoV-2 infection. TCRdb reprocessed the 5' RACE reads via MiXCR and lists one record per CDR3 protein. This table holds roughly 63,000 distinct CDR3 sequences, 13% found once. The source material was whole blood. These receptors originate from an adult who was a healthcare worker with PCR-confirmed SARS-CoV-2 infection or an uninfected control (not recorded which).

The chain combines TRBV7-8 with TRBJ2-3; no firm D call. Trimming shortened V by 3 bases and J by 5 bases, and 6 bases separated the two germline ends. From germline, CDR1 is SGHVS and CDR2 FQNEAQ. This CDR3 has 12 residues. The CDR3 nucleotides read TGTGCCAGCAGCTTTGCCGGAGATACGCAGTATTTT. It specifies CASSFAGDTQYF.

This clonotype was seen ten or more times. V gene TRBV6-6 combines with J gene TRBJ1-3; no reliable D call. CDR3 length: 14 residues. The V end was cut by 4 bases, the J end by 0 bases, with 7 bases between. Germline V gene sequence: CDR1 MNHNY, CDR2 SVGAGI (reference sequence). The CDR3 nucleotides are TGTGCCAGCAGTTCCCCACGCTCTGGAAACACCATATATTTT. The encoded protein is CASSSPRSGNTIYF.

This clonotype was counted ten times or more. A read error may produce the germline difference seen at one junction end. The rearrangement joins TRBV7-2 to TRBJ2-2, with D perhaps assigned TRBD1 or TRBD2 (5 bases each). Germline V lookup: CDR1 SGHTA, CDR2 FQGNSA. The CDR3 spans 15 residues. CDR3 loop: CASSLAEGNPGELFF. As DNA, the CDR3 is TGTGCCAGCAGCTTAGCAGAGGGGAACCCCGGGGAGCTGTTTTTT.

Many counts were recorded for this clonotype. The chain links TRBV7-2 to TRBJ1-3; no clear D gene. CDR3 size: 14 residues. Looked up from germline, CDR1 is SGHTA and CDR2 is FQGNSA. V lost 0 bases to trimming and J lost 4 bases, with 7 bases between them. The CDR3 is CASSLAGAGNTIYF. CDR3 nucleotide sequence: TGTGCCAGCAGCTTAGCGGGAGCCGGAAACACCATATATTTT.

There are many counts of this clonotype. V usage is TRBV7-9 and J usage is TRBJ1-2; 8 bases map to TRBD1. Germline values: CDR1 SEHNR, CDR2 FQNEAQ (reference sequence). The CDR3 is made up of 15 amino acids. The junction had 4 bases not matched to a gene; V was cut back by 2 bases and J by 2 bases. The CDR3 DNA reads as TGTGCCAGCAGCTTAATACAGGGGGAAAACTATGGCTACACCTTC. Protein product: CASSLIQGENYGYTF.

This clonotype was detected only a few times. The V call is TRBV19, the J call TRBJ1-2; 7 bases align to TRBD1. In germline, CDR1 is LNHDA, CDR2 SQIVND (reference sequence). The CDR3 consists of 13 residues. After removal of 4 bases from V and 4 bases from J, the junction contained 3 bases not matched to a gene. The CDR3: CASSTGQSYGYTF. For the CDR3, the DNA is TGTGCCAGTAGTACGGGACAGTCCTATGGCTACACCTTC. Full variable domain (remainder filled in from reference TRBV19 and TRBJ1-2): DGGITQSPKYLFRKEGQNVTLSCEQNLNHDAMYWYRQDPGQGLRLIYYSQIVNDFQKGDIAEGYSVSREKKESFPLTVTSAQKNPTAFYLCASSTGQSYGYTFGSGTRLTVV.

This clonotype was seen many times. The V gene is TRBV11-3, the J gene TRBJ2-1; 7 bases map to TRBD1. Germline V gene lookup returns CDR1 SGHNT and CDR2 YENEEA. V shed 5 bases and J 3 bases; nucleotides not matched to a gene: 7. CDR3 length equals 15 residues. The CDR3: CASSVRGQVYNEQFF. CDR3 coding DNA: TGTGCCAGCAGCGTTCGTGGACAGGTCTACAATGAGCAGTTCTTC.

This clonotype was counted many times. This chain links TRBV6-2 or TRBV6-3 with TRBJ2-7; 9 positions agree with TRBD2. V shed 2 bases and J 0 bases; nucleotides not matched to a gene: 8. The germline V gene has CDR1 MNHEY and CDR2 SVGEGT. There are 17 residues in the CDR3. Here the CDR3 DNA reads TGTGCCAGCAGTTACCCTGCTAGCGGGGTCCCCTCCTACGAGCAGTACTTC. This translates into CASSYPASGVPSYEQYF.

Many counts were recorded for this clonotype. The chain recombines TRBV7-6 with TRBJ2-1; D possibly matches TRBD1 or TRBD2 (6 bases each). Trimming removed 5 bases at V and 7 bases at J, with 18 bases between. This CDR3 spans 15 amino acids. Germline V CDR1 and CDR2: SGHVS, FNYEAQ. The CDR3 loop is CASSLGGMPGNEQFF. CDR3 nucleotides: TGTGCCAGCAGCCTGGGGGGCATGCCGGGGAATGAGCAGTTCTTC.

This clonotype turned up a few times. V usage is TRBV6-2 or TRBV6-3 and J usage is TRBJ1-2, with 8 bases fitting TRBD1. The CDR3 length is 17 residues. In germline, CDR1 is MNHEY, CDR2 SVGEGT. V lost 0 bases to trimming and J lost 4 bases; unmatched junction nucleotides: 10. CDR3 amino acids: CASSYSIIPDRGYGYTF. The CDR3 bases are TGTGCCAGCAGTTACTCGATCATCCCTGACAGGGGCTATGGCTACACCTTC.